This T cell receptor (beta chain) emerged from a study of cytomegalovirus exposure and HLA in healthy donors. PCR used 60 Vbeta primers and 13 Jbeta primers. Sequencing used immunoSEQ multiplex PCR; TCRdb keeps in-frame clones, though not all of them. The sample carries 150,000 to 200,000 clones, 60% to 80% recorded once. The CDR3 runs to 15 residues. V shed 2 bases and J 8 bases; nucleotides not matched to a gene: 6. Germline loops: CDR1 MNHNS, CDR2 SASEGT. The specimen sequenced was PBMCs. The TCR was taken from a man between 18 and 35 years old in good health and CMV-seropositive. This chain links TRBV6-1 with TRBJ1-5, with TRBD1 matching over 10 bases. CDR3 residues: CASSESLGQGKPQHF. Here the CDR3 DNA reads TGTGCCAGCAGTGAAAGTCTGGGACAGGGGAAGCCCCAGCATTTT.